This T cell receptor beta chain stems from a study of cytotoxic CD8 clonotypes in ibrutinib-treated CLL. Study summary: The response samples were taken once patients had been treated for a median of around 11 months, range 6 to 36. General study findings and limits: Exceeding age-matched healthy donors, baseline clonality also tracked the counts of circulating CD8+ T cells. Shared public clonotypes were rare, and on treatment they either got smaller or stayed the same.

Clones were read by immunoSEQ multiplex PCR, and TCRdb kept only the in-frame ones, dropping some. In the table there are approximately 190,000 clones, 70% of which are singletons. A word on this clone: The antigen is undetermined.

The trim removed 6 bases at V and 1 base at J, leaving 9 bases unmatched. The CDR3 is 15 amino acids. The V gene's germline CDR1 is MNHEY and CDR2 SVGAGI. For TCR beta libraries, roughly 2 micrograms of genomic DNA were obtained from cryopreserved PBMCs. The source is a human donor with chronic lymphocytic leukemia. Material: PBMCs, obtained after 12 months of ibrutinib treatment. This chain links TRBV6-5 with TRBJ2-7; the match to TRBD1 covers 7 bases. The CDR3 region is CASSRVGTASYEQYF. The DNA for the CDR3 is TGTGCCAGCAGCCGAGTCGGGACAGCTTCCTACGAGCAGTACTTC.